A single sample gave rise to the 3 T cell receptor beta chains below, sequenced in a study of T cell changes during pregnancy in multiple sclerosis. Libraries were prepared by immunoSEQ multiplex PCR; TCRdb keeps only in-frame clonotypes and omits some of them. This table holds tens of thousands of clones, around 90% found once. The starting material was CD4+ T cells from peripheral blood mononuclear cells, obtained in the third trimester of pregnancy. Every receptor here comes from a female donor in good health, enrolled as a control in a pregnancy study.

The CDR3 region is CASSFSGRLNTGELFF. DNA of the CDR3: TGCGCCAGCAGCTTTAGCGGGAGGCTAAACACCGGGGAGCTGTTTTTT. The rearrangement joins TRBV5-1 to TRBJ2-2; 10 bases map to TRBD2. V trimming: 2 bases; J trimming: 2 bases; junction bases outside the gene matches: 3. CDR3 length: 16 residues. CDR1 SGHRS and CDR2 YFSETQ come from the germline V gene. Full variable domain (remainder filled in from reference TRBV5-1 and TRBJ2-2): KAGVTQTPRYLIKTRGQQVTLSCSPISGHRSVSWYQQTPGQGLQFLFEYFSETQRNKGNFPGRFSGRQFSNSRSEMNVSTLELGDSALYLCASSFSGRLNTGELFFGEGSRLTVL.

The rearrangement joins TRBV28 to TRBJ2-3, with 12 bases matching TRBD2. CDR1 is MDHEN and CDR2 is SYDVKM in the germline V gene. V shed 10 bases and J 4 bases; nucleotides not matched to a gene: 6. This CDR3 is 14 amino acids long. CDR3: CATKLAGGPDTQYF. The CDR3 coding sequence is TGTGCCACCAAGCTAGCGGGGGGGCCAGATACGCAGTATTTT.

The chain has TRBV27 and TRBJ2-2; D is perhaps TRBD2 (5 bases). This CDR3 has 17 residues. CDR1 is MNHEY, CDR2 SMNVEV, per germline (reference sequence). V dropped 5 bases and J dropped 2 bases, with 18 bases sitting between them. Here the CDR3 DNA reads TGTGCCAGCAGTCCTTATACCCGCGGGTTTAACACCGGGGAGCTGTTTTTT. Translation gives CASSPYTRGFNTGELFF.